The rows below give T cell receptor beta chains drawn from one sample of a study of T cells after posttransplantation cyclophosphamide. Profiled with immunoSEQ multiplex PCR; TCRdb holds only in-frame clones, not every one. There are more than 35,000 clones in the sample, none observed a single time. Sample: PBMCs. The receptors were sampled from a man in his fifties or sixties in good health, CMV-negative, and a related stem cell transplant donor. Both conserved end residues are trimmed from each CDR3.

V: TRBV6-6
CDR3: ASSYQSRDRAYEQY

V: TRBV5-1
CDR3: ASTKTQGRETQY

V: TRBV7-3
CDR3: ASSLTGGNTGELF

V: TRBV5-1
CDR3: ASSLTGKINTEAF

V: TRBV15
CDR3: ATSRVLSGQEKLF

V: TRBV2
CDR3: ASISSGTDTQY

V: TRBV2
CDR3: ASRDRDLQETQY

V: TRBV5-1
CDR3: ASSSGRTSGGREQY

V: TRBV6-4
CDR3: ASSADRGVLDGYT

V: TRBV13
CDR3: ASSFLDTTTNQETQY

V: TRBV7-8
CDR3: ASSSVTSGRAGVYQETQY